This T cell receptor beta chain emerged from a study of blood T cell repertoires in COVID-19 (dated by TCRdb to 2018 to 2021). The study in broad terms: Collaborator samples came from the United States, Italy and Spain and covered acute and convalescent phases of COVID-19. The material from the prospective study consisted of cDNA or gDNA derived from T cells, B-cell-depleted T cells, or PBMCs. The dataset comprised deeply sampled blood TCRbeta repertoires from subjects exposed to, actively infected with, or recovered from COVID-19. The repertoires were released in a freely available public database intended as a resource for research on the immune response to SARS-CoV-2. Samples were obtained from the ongoing ImmuneRACE study (first 160 participants) and from over 1,000 subjects provided by 6 global collaborators. Sample metadata almost always included a de-identified subject ID, COVID-19 status, age in years and sex. Where available, HLA class I and class II types were taken from metadata supplied by the sample provider and were not determined by assay-based typing.

Points the paper makes about the study in general: Clinical and demographic metadata were provided uncurated, with the amount varying by source and participant.

TCRbeta CDR3 regions were amplified from genomic DNA using the immunoSEQ Assay, a bias-controlled multiplex PCR. As for how the authors treated the data: Nucleated cell counts per sample were estimated from amplification of reference gene primers within the assay. To quantify the absolute abundance of each unique TCRbeta CDR3 rearrangement, sequence reads were collapsed and filtered. For each sample, productive Simpson clonality was calculated as the square root of Simpson's diversity index over productive rearrangements. Drawn from immuneACCESS, this table holds only the in-frame rearrangements with V and J called that TCRdb kept. Clones are partly lost; checked studies trace under half to an unresolved V gene and leave the rest unexplained. V and J calls plus clone size are reproduced from that table; the DNA served to infer D and trimming. This sample comprises fewer than 600,000 clones, approximately 92% of them detected only once. Around 0.9% of the sample goes to the ten largest clones.

With regard to this clone: Its antigen has not been determined. Nothing much larger sits one base from this clone, and base qualities are not available.

From the cysteine up to the phenylalanine, the CDR3 has a length of 17 residues. This entry keeps only the CDR3 DNA: 51 bases, framed from base 1. Germline trimming: 0 bases from V, 2 bases from J; junction bases outside gene matches: 8. For CDR1 and CDR2, the germline V gene lists LGHNA and YNFKEQ. In Seattle, one collaborating source enrolled patients while the infection was active and tracked those patients longitudinally over the course of disease. Collaborating institutions collected whole blood in K2EDTA tubes following their own protocols. For TCRbeta analysis, collaborators shipped samples in one of three forms: frozen whole blood, isolated PBMCs, or DNA extracted from either of those sample types.

Source material: peripheral blood. The TCR comes from a man younger than 35 with COVID-19, enrolled during active disease. The chain joins TRBV4-2 to TRBJ2-7, with TRBD2 identical over 9 junction bases. The CDR3 here reads CASSQDWAGGQTYEQYF. In nucleotides, the sequence is TGTGCCAGCAGCCAAGATTGGGCGGGAGGGCAGACCTACGAGCAGTACTTC.